A single sample gave rise to the 13 T cell receptor delta chains below, sequenced in a study of γδ T cells in repeated Plasmodium falciparum infection. TCRdb re-called the multiplex PCR reads with CATT. The table shows around 89,000 delta-chain clones, with more than 1.4% occurring only once. Gammadelta T cells were flow-sorted from PBMC into Vgamma9/Vdelta2+ and Vdelta2-negative populations for bulk analysis. The material sequenced was gamma-delta T cells from blood. The receptors come from a pool of human donors (malaria-infected and uninfected, not separated).

This clone has ten or more counts. This specimen includes other DNA sequences encoding the same CDR3. The J gene is TRDJ1, the V gene TRDV1; TRDD3 aligns across 8 bases. The germline CDR1 and CDR2 sequences are TSWWSYY and QGS. The V and J ends lost 5 bases and 5 bases, in that order; junction bases with no gene match: 10. There are 15 residues in the CDR3. The CDR3 nucleotides are TGTGCTCTTGGGACTAACGGGATACGGGGTGATAAACTCATCTTT. Protein product: CALGTNGIRGDKLIF.

A note on this clone: The amino acid sequence in TCRdb belongs to a much larger clone and departs from this DNA's translation at residue 16, likely a sequencing read error; the sequence shown is translated from the DNA. The chain employs TRDV3 and TRDJ1, with TRDD2 identical over 7 bases. The J gene, not given by TCRdb, was assigned here from a germline match of the nucleotide sequence. Per the germline V gene, CDR1 is TVYSNPD and CDR2 is GDNSRS (reference sequence). The CDR3 is 19 amino acids. DNA for the CDR3: TGTGCCTTTAACGGAGGTTCCTACCCCGAGTTGGGGAACACCGATAGACTCATCTTT. Protein sequence: CAFNGGSYPELGNTDRLIF.

This clone was picked up many times. The genes are TRDV2 and TRDJ1; 8 bases match TRDD3. Per the germline V gene, CDR1 is GEAIGNYY and CDR2 is EKD. The CDR3 consists of 19 residues. The J segment lost 2 bases and the V segment lost 2 bases, leaving 18 bases of the junction unmatched. CDR3 protein: CACDILGGGSRLSTDKLIF. DNA for the CDR3: TGTGCCTGTGACATCTTAGGTGGGGGATCACGGCTTTCGACCGATAAACTCATCTTT.

Points on this clone: Only one base separates this from a far larger clonotype, so it likely reflects a read error. The same CDR3 is also encoded by other DNA sequences in this sample. The gene calls are TRDV1 and TRDJ1, with D possibly TRDD2 on 5 matching bases. As TCRdb names no J gene, one was assigned here on the basis of a DNA match to germline. The CDR3 has 24 amino acids. The V gene's germline CDR1 is TSWWSYY and CDR2 QGS. V was shortened by 4 bases and J by 3 bases, with 42 bases between the two germline ends. CDR3 sequence reads: CALGGRAQGYNLVLGLPFADKLIF. In DNA form, the CDR3 reads TGTGCTCTTGGGGGCCGAGCCCAGGGCTACAACCTCGTACTAGGTCTCCCCTTCGCCGATAAACTCATCTTT.

This clone was observed a handful of times. A far larger clone differs by one base, so this is likely a read error. Other DNA sequences in this sample translate to the same CDR3. This chain links TRDV2 with TRDJ2, with TRDD3 as a possible D gene (6 bases). The J gene is absent in TCRdb and was assigned here via DNA matching to germline. Looked up from germline, CDR1 is GEAIGNYY and CDR2 is EKD. CDR3 length equals 18 residues. Trimming removed 0 bases at V and 6 bases at J, with 22 bases between. The chain's CDR3 is CACDTGDYLGVTPAQLFF. CDR3 bases: TGTGCCTGTGACACCGGGGACTACTTGGGGGTCACACCAGCACAACTCTTCTTT.

Points on this clone: TCRdb lists the protein of a much larger clone for this DNA, which differs at residue 8, so this is likely a read error; the protein given here is translated from the DNA itself. CDR3 residues: CALGEFPSRPSFYTDKLIF. CDR3 DNA sequence: TGTGCTCTTGGGGAATTCCCGAGCCGCCCTTCCTTTTACACCGATAAACTCATCTTT. The chain links TRDV1 to TRDJ1; TRDD2 matches 7 bases. Since TCRdb gives no J gene, matching the DNA to germline was used here to assign it. Germline V gives CDR1 TSWWSYY, CDR2 QGS. This CDR3 has 19 residues. V lost 2 bases and J lost 0; bases outside the gene matches: 15.

In regard to this clone: The protein recorded in TCRdb matches a much larger clone and deviates from this DNA's translation at residue 17, suggesting a read error; the protein here is obtained by translating the DNA. The chain carries TRDV1 and TRDJ1, with a weak D call TRDD3 (10 bases). The J gene was not available in TCRdb and was assigned here by matching the DNA to germline segments. The CDR3 is made up of 24 amino acids. The V gene's germline CDR1 is TSWWSYY and CDR2 QGS. Trimming took off 2 bases at V and 0 bases at J, with 37 bases between the two ends. CDR3 sequence reads: CALGEFGRLPTPYTGGSDTDKLIF. As DNA, the CDR3 is TGTGCTCTTGGGGAATTTGGTCGCCTTCCTACTCCCTATACTGGGGGATCTGACACCGATAAACTCATCTTT.

This clone has only a few counts. This DNA translates differently at residue 16 from the TCRdb protein, which is that of a much larger clone; a read error is likely, and the protein shown is the DNA's own translation. The chain couples TRDV1 to TRDJ1, with TRDD2 identical over 7 bases. J gave up 3 bases and V 1 base, and 23 bases lay outside the gene matches. Germline V lookup: CDR1 TSWWSYY, CDR2 QGS. The CDR3 covers 21 residues. CDR3 protein: CALGEPIRISYGVSYADKLIF. The CDR3 region has the DNA TGTGCTCTTGGGGAACCGATCCGAATTTCCTACGGGGTCTCGTACGCCGATAAACTCATCTTT.

This clone was counted only a few times. TCRdb lists the protein of a much larger clone for this DNA, which differs at residue 3, so this is likely a read error; the protein given here is translated from the DNA itself. The chain has TRDV3 and TRDJ1; TRDD3 matches at 8 bases. TCRdb is silent on the J gene; assignment here came from matching the DNA to germline. Trimming cost V 4 bases and J 2 bases; bases outside gene matches: 6. This CDR3 comprises 13 residues. Germline CDR1 TVYSNPD, CDR2 GDNSRS (reference sequence). As DNA, the CDR3 is TGTGCCTCTGTACTGGGGGTTACCGATAAACTCATCTTT. It yields the protein CASVLGVTDKLIF. Based on the CDR3 plus reference TRDV3 and TRDJ1, the full variable domain is CDKVTQSSPDQTVASGSEVVLLCTYDTVYSNPDLFWYRIRPDYSFQFVFYGDNSRSEGADFTQGRFSVKHILTQKAFHLVISPVRTEDSATYYCASVLGVTDKLIFGKGTRVTVEP.

This clone showed up just a few times. Only one base separates this from a far larger clonotype, so it likely reflects a read error. This sample also contains other DNA sequences that code for the same CDR3. This CDR3 is CALGEPGLPTFLGDRGTDKLIF. Here the CDR3 DNA reads TGTGCTCTTGGAGAGCCCGGCCTTCCTACGTTCTTGGGGGATAGGGGCACCGATAAACTCATCTTT. The chain joins TRDV1 to TRDJ1; D possibly uses TRDD2 or TRDD3 (9 bases each). Trimming pared 6 bases from V and 1 base from J, leaving 36 bases between. The CDR3 is made up of 22 amino acids. CDR1 is TSWWSYY and CDR2 is QGS in the germline V gene.

In the case of this clone: TCRdb's listed protein matches a much larger clone and diverges from this DNA's translation at residue 11, likely through a read error; the protein shown comes from the DNA. J is TRDJ1 and V is TRDV1; the match to TRDD2 covers 7 bases. The CDR3 is 17 amino acids. The germline CDR1 and CDR2 sequences are TSWWSYY and QGS. V was clipped by 2 bases and J by 8 bases; unmatched bases: 17. The CDR3: CALGEIPSFTRGAKLIF. For the CDR3, the DNA is TGTGCTCTTGGGGAAATCCCTTCCTTTACTAGGGGAGCCAAACTCATCTTT.

Details on this clone: TCRdb's protein, taken from a much larger clone, differs from this DNA's translation at residue 6, likely owing to a read error; the protein displayed comes from the DNA. The rearrangement uses TRDV3 and TRDJ1; a weak D match, TRDD3 (6 bases). Germline loops: CDR1 TVYSNPD, CDR2 GDNSRS (reference sequence). The CDR3 sequence is 16 residues long. The V and J ends lost 5 bases and 0 bases respectively, with 22 bases between them. The chain's CDR3 is CARTWVIRRYTDKLIF. CDR3 sequence (DNA): TGTGCCCGTACCTGGGTGATACGGAGGTACACCGATAAACTCATCTTT.

Comment on this clone: TCRdb's listed protein matches a much larger clone and diverges from this DNA's translation at residue 18, likely through a read error; the protein shown comes from the DNA. The chain joins TRDV1 to TRDJ1, with 13 bases matching TRDD3. TCRdb carries no J gene annotation; the J gene was assigned here by matching the DNA with germline. There are 21 residues in the CDR3. Unmatched junction bases numbered 23, after V lost 0 bases and J lost 10 bases. CDR1 TSWWSYY and CDR2 QGS come from the germline V gene. DNA for the CDR3: TGTGCTCTTGGGGAACTAGGTAGTCTCCTAAACCCGTACTGGGGGATACGGAGACTCATCTTT. Translated: CALGELGSLLNPYWGIRRLIF.